A selection of T cell receptor beta chains follows, all from one sample in a study of glioma-infiltrating T cells after dendritic cell vaccination. Sequencing used immunoSEQ multiplex PCR; TCRdb keeps in-frame clones, though not all of them. This sample has 65,000 or so clones, with around nine tenths found just once. The sequencing used blood, collected after dendritic cell vaccination. Receptors originate from a human donor with glioblastoma. Both conserved end residues are part of each CDR3. A D gene is named only where the DNA matches it firmly. The size field is filled for only some rows; it gives once, few, many or a size class.

clone size	V gene	D gene	J gene	CDR3 DNA	CDR3 protein
NA	TRBV19	TRBD1	TRBJ1-1	TGTGCCAGTAGCGTCGACAGGGAGACTGAAGCTTTCTTT	CASSVDRETEAFF
NA	TRBV7-9	NA	TRBJ1-1	TGTGCCAGCCAACCGGGGAACACTGAAGCTTTCTTT	CASQPGNTEAFF
few	TRBV25-1	NA	TRBJ1-5	TGTGCCAGCAGTGATTCCGGGGGGGATAGCAATCAGCCCCAGCATTTT	CASSDSGGDSNQPQHF
once	TRBV11-1	TRBD2	TRBJ2-7	TGTGCCAGCAGCTTACGGTCTAGCGGGACCGAGCAGTACTTC	CASSLRSSGTEQYF
once	TRBV13	TRBD1	TRBJ1-1	TGTGCCAGCAGCTTATTTGGCCAGGACAGGATGTACACTGAAGCTTTCTTT	CASSLFGQDRMYTEAFF
NA	TRBV30	NA	TRBJ1-4	TGTGCCTGGAGTGCGCGGGGGAGAAGGACTAATGAAAAACTGTTTTTT	CAWSARGRRTNEKLFF
NA	TRBV10-2	NA	TRBJ1-1	TGCGCCAGCAGTGAGAGAAGCCAGGTGAACACTGAAGCTTTCTTT	CASSERSQVNTEAFF
NA	TRBV19	NA	TRBJ1-5	TGTGCCAGTAGAGGGAGGTCAGGGTCACAGCCCCAGCATTTT	CASRGRSGSQPQHF
NA	TRBV7-9	NA	TRBJ2-3	TGTGCCAGCAGCTTAGAGCGGGGCACAGATACGCAGTATTTT	CASSLERGTDTQYF
NA	TRBV6-5	NA	TRBJ2-5	TGTGCCAGCAGTTACTCAGGGGCTCAAGAGACCCAGTACTTC	CASSYSGAQETQYF
once	TRBV6-5	NA	TRBJ2-7	TGTGCCAGCAGTTACTCGGTGGCCGATAACTCCTACGAGCAGTACTTC	CASSYSVADNSYEQYF
NA	TRBV11-3	NA	TRBJ1-1	TGTGCCAGCAGCTTAGTAGCTGAAGCTTTCTTT	CASSLVAEAFF
NA	TRBV27	TRBD1	TRBJ1-2	TGTGCCAGCAGTTTCCGGACAGGGATCTATGGCTACACCTTC	CASSFRTGIYGYTF
NA	TRBV4-2	TRBD1	TRBJ1-1	TGTGCCAGCAGCCAAGAGACAGGGCCTCACACTGAAGCTTTCTTT	CASSQETGPHTEAFF
NA	TRBV19	NA	TRBJ2-1	TGTGCCAGTAGTATGAGGTCGGCAGGGGGGAGAGATGAGCAGTTCTTC	CASSMRSAGGRDEQFF